The entry that follows covers one TCR beta chain sequence. Its antigen remains unknown. The data derive from a study of shared clonotypes between healthy human individuals. Study details: Sampling drew on donors who were a couple of women and three men aged 18 to 49. Study-level results: Naive subsets typically showed greater estimated richness than memory subsets.

The germline V gene has CDR1 MNHNS and CDR2 SASEGT. There are 13 residues in the CDR3. Trimming removed 8 bases from V and 6 bases from J, with 14 bases in between. It was CD45RO-negative cells, positively selected for CCR7, that made up naive CD8 cells, with terminally differentiated effector memory CD45RA+ cells excluded. Recent vaccinations or acute infections were absent in the healthy HIV-negative adult donors. Using immunoSEQ multiplex PCR, the repertoire was profiled, and TCRdb retains in-frame clones only, with some absent. The table includes about 2,100,000 clones, about 92% detected once. The chain carries TRBV6-1 and TRBJ1-5; D is unresolved. The clonotype originates from a man aged 18-30 years in good health. Some clones in this sample may be carry-over from other donors' samples. Sequencing used naive CD8+ T cells from PBMCs. This chain's CDR3 is CASGIWTGQPQHF. CDR3 nucleotide sequence: TGTGCCAGCGGGATTTGGACGGGTCAGCCCCAGCATTTT.